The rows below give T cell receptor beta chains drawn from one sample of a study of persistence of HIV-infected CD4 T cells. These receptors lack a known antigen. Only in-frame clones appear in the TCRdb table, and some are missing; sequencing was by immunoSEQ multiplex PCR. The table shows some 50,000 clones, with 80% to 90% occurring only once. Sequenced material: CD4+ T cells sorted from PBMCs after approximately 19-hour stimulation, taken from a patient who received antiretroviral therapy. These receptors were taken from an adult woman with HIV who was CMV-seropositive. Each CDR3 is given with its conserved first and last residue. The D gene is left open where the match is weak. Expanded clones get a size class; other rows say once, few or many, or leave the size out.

cdr3_aa: CASSQGAQGSPLHF
cdr3_nt: TGTGCCAGCAGCCAAGGGGCCCAGGGTTCACCCCTCCACTTT
clone_size: few
d_call: NA
v_call: TRBV3-1/TRBV3-2
j_call: TRBJ1-6

cdr3_aa: CASTKGSGGFRGYTF
cdr3_nt: TGTGCCAGCACAAAGGGCTCGGGGGGGTTCCGGGGCTACACCTTC
clone_size: once
d_call: NA
v_call: TRBV28
j_call: TRBJ1-2

cdr3_aa: CASSLAAVNNEQFF
cdr3_nt: TGTGCCAGCAGCTTGGCCGCGGTAAACAATGAGCAGTTCTTC
clone_size: NA
d_call: NA
v_call: TRBV5-4
j_call: TRBJ2-1

cdr3_aa: CASSYTPRGAGYGYTF
cdr3_nt: TGTGCCAGCAGTTACACCCCGAGGGGCGCGGGCTATGGCTACACCTTC
clone_size: NA
d_call: NA
v_call: TRBV6-6
j_call: TRBJ1-2

cdr3_aa: CASSRQGNQPQHF
cdr3_nt: TGTGCCAGCAGTCGACAGGGAAATCAGCCCCAGCATTTT
clone_size: NA
d_call: TRBD1
v_call: TRBV6-2/TRBV6-3
j_call: TRBJ1-5

cdr3_aa: CAISEAWRGNGANVLTF
cdr3_nt: TGTGCCATCAGTGAGGCCTGGAGGGGTAACGGGGCCAACGTCCTGACTTTC
clone_size: NA
d_call: NA
v_call: TRBV10-3
j_call: TRBJ2-6

cdr3_aa: CASNRVGTSNTGELFF
cdr3_nt: TGTGCCAGCAATCGGGTCGGGACATCAAACACCGGGGAGCTGTTTTTT
clone_size: NA
d_call: NA
v_call: TRBV3-1/TRBV3-2
j_call: TRBJ2-2

cdr3_aa: CASSPNRGHAYGYTF
cdr3_nt: TGTGCCAGCTCCCCTAACAGGGGGCACGCCTATGGCTACACCTTC
clone_size: NA
d_call: TRBD1
v_call: TRBV18
j_call: TRBJ1-2

cdr3_aa: CASSPRETEAFF
cdr3_nt: TGTGCCAGCTCACCCCGGGAAACTGAAGCTTTCTTT
clone_size: once
d_call: NA
v_call: TRBV18
j_call: TRBJ1-1

cdr3_aa: CASSPRTGASSGANVLTF
cdr3_nt: TGTGCCAGCTCACCACGGACAGGGGCTAGCTCTGGGGCCAACGTCCTGACTTTC
clone_size: NA
d_call: TRBD1
v_call: TRBV18
j_call: TRBJ2-6

cdr3_aa: CACTPGQGFRILEQYF
cdr3_nt: TGTGCCTGTACTCCGGGACAGGGTTTCCGGATTCTCGAGCAGTACTTC
clone_size: NA
d_call: TRBD1
v_call: TRBV30
j_call: TRBJ2-7

cdr3_aa: CASSVEARVDYGYTF
cdr3_nt: TGTGCCAGCAGCGTAGAGGCCAGGGTCGACTATGGCTACACCTTC
clone_size: NA
d_call: NA
v_call: TRBV9
j_call: TRBJ1-2

cdr3_aa: CASSPTGTPYEQYF
cdr3_nt: TGCGCCAGCAGCCCGACAGGAACCCCCTACGAGCAGTACTTC
clone_size: NA
d_call: NA
v_call: TRBV5-1
j_call: TRBJ2-7

cdr3_aa: CASSLAIYLSGNTIYF
cdr3_nt: TGTGCCAGCAGCTTGGCCATCTACCTCTCTGGAAACACCATATATTTT
clone_size: NA
d_call: NA
v_call: TRBV7-3
j_call: TRBJ1-3

cdr3_aa: CATSDLINLRVYGYTF
cdr3_nt: TGTGCCACCAGTGATTTAATTAACTTAAGAGTGTATGGCTACACCTTC
clone_size: NA
d_call: NA
v_call: TRBV24-1
j_call: TRBJ1-2

cdr3_aa: CASSPNRGRFEQYF
cdr3_nt: TGTGCCAGCTCACCAAACAGGGGACGCTTCGAGCAGTACTTC
clone_size: NA
d_call: TRBD1
v_call: TRBV18
j_call: TRBJ2-7

cdr3_aa: CASSQVILNSPLHF
cdr3_nt: TGCGCCAGCAGCCAAGTAATCCTGAATTCACCCCTCCACTTT
clone_size: NA
d_call: NA
v_call: TRBV4-3
j_call: TRBJ1-6

cdr3_aa: CASSEGSRRADTQYF
cdr3_nt: TGCGCCAGCAGTGAGGGGTCGCGGCGGGCAGATACGCAGTATTTT
clone_size: NA
d_call: NA
v_call: TRBV10-1
j_call: TRBJ2-3

cdr3_aa: CASTAPFRDRGHSSNQPQHF
cdr3_nt: TGTGCCAGCACCGCGCCCTTCCGGGACAGGGGACACTCCAGCAATCAGCCCCAGCATTTT
clone_size: once
d_call: TRBD1
v_call: TRBV9
j_call: TRBJ1-5

cdr3_aa: CASSLVRLAGGRTGETQYF
cdr3_nt: TGTGCCAGCAGCTTAGTTCGACTAGCGGGGGGCCGCACCGGAGAGACCCAGTACTTC
clone_size: NA
d_call: TRBD2
v_call: TRBV7-6
j_call: TRBJ2-5

cdr3_aa: CASTLSGGPYGYTF
cdr3_nt: TGTGCCAGCACTTTATCGGGGGGACCCTATGGCTACACCTTC
clone_size: NA
d_call: NA
v_call: TRBV6-5
j_call: TRBJ1-2

cdr3_aa: CSGRTGGKNIQYF
cdr3_nt: TGCAGCGGACGGACAGGGGGCAAAAACATTCAGTACTTC
clone_size: NA
d_call: TRBD1
v_call: TRBV29-1
j_call: TRBJ2-4

cdr3_aa: CASKGTGSIQPQHF
cdr3_nt: TGTGCCAGCAAAGGGACAGGGAGTATTCAGCCCCAGCATTTT
clone_size: NA
d_call: TRBD1
v_call: TRBV6-5
j_call: TRBJ1-5

cdr3_aa: CASSPGPAVGNTIYF
cdr3_nt: TGTGCCAGCTCACCAGGGCCGGCCGTTGGAAACACCATATATTTT
clone_size: NA
d_call: NA
v_call: TRBV18
j_call: TRBJ1-3

cdr3_aa: CARLVPEAFF
cdr3_nt: TGCGCCCGGCTCGTACCTGAAGCTTTCTTT
clone_size: NA
d_call: NA
v_call: TRBV10-1
j_call: TRBJ1-1

cdr3_aa: CASSAGGVNTEAFF
cdr3_nt: TGTGCCAGCAGCGCAGGGGGTGTGAACACTGAAGCTTTCTTT
clone_size: NA
d_call: TRBD1
v_call: TRBV6-4
j_call: TRBJ1-1

cdr3_aa: CAWSVGGTNQPQHF
cdr3_nt: TGTGCCTGGTCAGTCGGGGGGACCAATCAGCCCCAGCATTTT
clone_size: once
d_call: NA
v_call: TRBV28
j_call: TRBJ1-5

cdr3_aa: CASSDTSGADTQYF
cdr3_nt: TGTGCCAGCAGTGACACTAGCGGTGCAGATACGCAGTATTTT
clone_size: NA
d_call: TRBD2
v_call: TRBV6-1
j_call: TRBJ2-3

cdr3_aa: CASSPTSGMHNEQFF
cdr3_nt: TGTGCCAGCAGCCCTACTAGCGGGATGCACAATGAGCAGTTCTTC
clone_size: NA
d_call: TRBD2
v_call: TRBV9
j_call: TRBJ2-1

cdr3_aa: CASSSTGSNTGELFF
cdr3_nt: TGTGCCAGCAGCTCGACAGGGTCGAACACCGGGGAGCTGTTTTTT
clone_size: NA
d_call: TRBD1
v_call: TRBV7-2
j_call: TRBJ2-2

cdr3_aa: CASSLTGAGNTIYF
cdr3_nt: TGTGCCAGCAGTTTGACCGGGGCTGGAAACACCATATATTTT
clone_size: NA
d_call: NA
v_call: TRBV6-5
j_call: TRBJ1-3

cdr3_aa: CASSQGGKSVHEQFF
cdr3_nt: TGTGCCAGCAGCCAGGGCGGCAAGAGCGTACATGAGCAGTTCTTC
clone_size: NA
d_call: NA
v_call: TRBV7-2
j_call: TRBJ2-1

cdr3_aa: CASSLVSHRDGEQYF
cdr3_nt: TGTGCCAGCAGCTTAGTAAGTCACAGGGACGGAGAGCAGTACTTC
clone_size: NA
d_call: NA
v_call: TRBV7-8
j_call: TRBJ2-7

cdr3_aa: CASSEVGLGGKNYGYTF
cdr3_nt: TGTGCCAGCAGTGAAGTAGGGCTAGGGGGTAAGAACTATGGCTACACCTTC
clone_size: few
d_call: NA
v_call: TRBV6-1
j_call: TRBJ1-2

cdr3_aa: CASSPPGSGNTIYF
cdr3_nt: TGTGCCAGCAGCCCCCCAGGATCTGGAAACACCATATATTTT
clone_size: NA
d_call: NA
v_call: TRBV6-5
j_call: TRBJ1-3

cdr3_aa: CASMTSERTTGELFF
cdr3_nt: TGTGCCAGCATGACTTCGGAGCGGACCACCGGGGAGCTGTTTTTT
clone_size: NA
d_call: NA
v_call: TRBV28
j_call: TRBJ2-2

cdr3_aa: CASSHWVGSGANVLTF
cdr3_nt: TGTGCCAGTAGTCATTGGGTGGGCTCTGGGGCCAACGTCCTGACTTTC
clone_size: NA
d_call: NA
v_call: TRBV19
j_call: TRBJ2-6

cdr3_aa: CSATKNTEAFF
cdr3_nt: TGCAGTGCTACAAAGAACACTGAAGCTTTCTTT
clone_size: NA
d_call: NA
v_call: TRBV20-1
j_call: TRBJ1-1

cdr3_aa: CASSLMGGGNQPQHF
cdr3_nt: TGTGCCAGCAGCTTGATGGGAGGGGGCAATCAGCCCCAGCATTTT
clone_size: once
d_call: NA
v_call: TRBV5-6
j_call: TRBJ1-5

cdr3_aa: CASSRGAGGPANEQFF
cdr3_nt: TGCGCCAGCAGCAGGGGCGCGGGAGGGCCCGCCAATGAGCAGTTCTTC
clone_size: NA
d_call: TRBD2
v_call: TRBV5-1
j_call: TRBJ2-1

cdr3_aa: CAWSLRGVNEKLFF
cdr3_nt: TGTGCCTGGAGCCTCAGGGGGGTTAATGAAAAACTGTTTTTT
clone_size: NA
d_call: TRBD1
v_call: TRBV30
j_call: TRBJ1-4

cdr3_aa: CSVVRYQAFF
cdr3_nt: TGCAGCGTTGTGCGTTATCAAGCTTTCTTT
clone_size: NA
d_call: NA
v_call: TRBV29-1
j_call: TRBJ1-1

cdr3_aa: CASSSQKAQTGSSYNEQFF
cdr3_nt: TGTGCCAGCAGCTCCCAAAAGGCCCAGACAGGGAGCTCCTACAATGAGCAGTTCTTC
clone_size: NA
d_call: TRBD1
v_call: TRBV11-2
j_call: TRBJ2-1

cdr3_aa: CASSQDRGYGYTF
cdr3_nt: TGTGCCAGCAGCCAAGATCGTGGCTATGGCTACACCTTC
clone_size: NA
d_call: NA
v_call: TRBV3-1/TRBV3-2
j_call: TRBJ1-2

cdr3_aa: CASSVAARGDTQYF
cdr3_nt: TGTGCCAGCAGCGTAGCAGCCAGGGGAGATACGCAGTATTTT
clone_size: NA
d_call: NA
v_call: TRBV9
j_call: TRBJ2-3

cdr3_aa: CASSPMDRGLGNTIYF
cdr3_nt: TGTGCCAGCAGTCCGATGGACAGGGGGCTTGGAAACACCATATATTTT
clone_size: once
d_call: TRBD1
v_call: TRBV27
j_call: TRBJ1-3

cdr3_aa: CASSLVGRGGPSGNTIYF
cdr3_nt: TGTGCCAGCAGCTTGGTTGGTAGGGGCGGCCCCTCTGGAAACACCATATATTTT
clone_size: NA
d_call: NA
v_call: TRBV5-6
j_call: TRBJ1-3

cdr3_aa: CASGPESGNSPLHF
cdr3_nt: TGCGCCAGCGGCCCTGAATCTGGTAATTCACCCCTCCACTTT
clone_size: few
d_call: NA
v_call: TRBV5-1
j_call: TRBJ1-6

cdr3_aa: CASSDPSSGTGGRGEKLFF
cdr3_nt: TGTGCCAGCAGTGACCCCTCCTCCGGGACAGGGGGTAGGGGTGAAAAACTGTTTTTT
clone_size: NA
d_call: TRBD1
v_call: TRBV2
j_call: TRBJ1-4

cdr3_aa: CASSYSLPGAAYGYTF
cdr3_nt: TGTGCCAGCAGTTACTCTCTCCCAGGGGCCGCCTATGGCTACACCTTC
clone_size: NA
d_call: NA
v_call: TRBV6-5
j_call: TRBJ1-2

cdr3_aa: CASSRPGQGGTNEKLFF
cdr3_nt: TGTGCCAGCAGCCGACCCGGACAGGGCGGCACTAATGAAAAACTGTTTTTT
clone_size: NA
d_call: TRBD1
v_call: TRBV3-1/TRBV3-2
j_call: TRBJ1-4

cdr3_aa: CASSPRTQDFNQPQHF
cdr3_nt: TGTGCCAGTAGTCCCCGTACACAGGACTTCAATCAGCCCCAGCATTTT
clone_size: NA
d_call: NA
v_call: TRBV19
j_call: TRBJ1-5

cdr3_aa: CASSQEGRLGLGSPLHF
cdr3_nt: TGCGCCAGCAGCCAAGAGGGGAGACTGGGATTGGGTTCACCCCTCCACTTT
clone_size: NA
d_call: NA
v_call: TRBV4-3
j_call: TRBJ1-6

cdr3_aa: CATSDSTGLAQSTDTQYF
cdr3_nt: TGTGCCACCAGTGACTCCACCGGACTAGCTCAGAGCACAGATACGCAGTATTTT
clone_size: NA
d_call: TRBD2
v_call: TRBV24-1
j_call: TRBJ2-3

cdr3_aa: CASSQDQLRVVAGELGINEQFF
cdr3_nt: TGCGCCAGCAGCCAAGACCAACTGAGGGTAGTAGCGGGAGAGTTGGGTATAAATGAGCAGTTCTTC
clone_size: NA
d_call: TRBD2
v_call: TRBV4-1
j_call: TRBJ2-1

cdr3_aa: CASSLREDRSANYGYTF
cdr3_nt: TGTGCCAGCAGTTTAAGGGAAGACAGGTCCGCTAACTATGGCTACACCTTC
clone_size: NA
d_call: NA
v_call: TRBV27
j_call: TRBJ1-2